This T cell receptor (beta chain) was observed in a study of cytomegalovirus exposure and HLA in healthy donors. Whole-study results and caveats: TCR association rates varied by HLA locus in a later analysis, with DRB1 highest and HLA-C lowest.

The CDR3 is 15 amino acids. The V gene's germline CDR1 is GTSNPN and CDR2 SVGIG (reference sequence). J was trimmed by 3 bases and V by 1 base; bases with no gene match: 4. On this clone: The antigen remains unidentified.

The PCR was carried out with 60 Vbeta primers and 13 Jbeta primers. Clones were sequenced by immunoSEQ multiplex PCR, and TCRdb holds only the in-frame ones, with some missing. Altogether roughly 190,000 clones are present, approximately 80% being singletons, with the ten largest covering roughly 15%. The sequence was collected from a woman between 25 and 40 years old in good health and CMV-seropositive. The specimen sequenced was PBMCs. The chain employs TRBV30 and TRBJ2-2, with 8 nucleotides matching TRBD1. In nucleotides, the CDR3 is TGTGCCTGGAGTGAGGCAGGGGGCTACACCGGGGAGCTGTTTTTT. Amino acid sequence: CAWSEAGGYTGELFF.